This TCR beta chain came from a study of Ad26.COV2.S vaccination and SARS-CoV-2 variants. About the research overall: Vaccine-arm donor from the placebo-controlled COV1001 Ad26.COV2.S trial. Notes on the study in general: For non-spike TCRs, breadth in vaccine recipients resembled that in placebo recipients. Vaccine recipients showed a spike-specific TCR breadth that was higher than in placebo recipients.

Germline CDR1 MNHEY, CDR2 SVGAGI. The CDR3 runs to 13 residues. Trimming took 6 bases from V and 7 from J; bases not matched to a gene: 5. Stated treatment: 19 received Ad26.COV2.S at low or high dose, single or two shots; a few received placebo; per-sample allocation not given. Sample collection was performed on day 63 after the first vaccine or placebo injection. Note on this clone: Its antigen is not identified.

Method: immunoSEQ multiplex PCR; TCRdb's copy keeps in-frame clones and lacks some. Here the sample spans 400,000 or so clones, approximately 90% being singletons. The starting material was peripheral blood, obtained in a trial of Ad26.COV2.S vaccine versus placebo. The chain couples TRBV6-5 to TRBJ2-2, with TRBD1 matching 7 bases. The TCR sequence derives from a person between 18 and 59 years old who received the Ad26.COV2.S COVID-19 vaccine or a placebo. The CDR3 DNA sequence: TGTGCCAGCAGGATCTCAGGGGGCGGGGAGCTGTTTTTT. Its protein product is CASRISGGGELFF.